This T cell receptor beta chain originates from a study of technical replicates of blood from several donors. This CDR3 is 14 amino acids long. The V end lost 3 bases, the J end lost 1 base, and 9 bases lay between the germline ends. Germline V CDR1 and CDR2: SNHLY, FYNNEI. The method was immunoSEQ multiplex PCR; TCRdb's version includes in-frame clones alone and lacks a portion of them. Among about 82,000 clones listed, approximately 90% were seen once. The TCR sequence derives from a human donor in good health. The source material was T cells isolated from PBMCs. This sequence joins TRBV2 and TRBJ1-2; the D gene is possibly TRBD1 (5 bases). CDR3 protein: CASSDRQRNYGYTF. Written as DNA, the CDR3 is TGTGCCAGCAGTGACCGACAGCGTAACTATGGCTACACCTTC.